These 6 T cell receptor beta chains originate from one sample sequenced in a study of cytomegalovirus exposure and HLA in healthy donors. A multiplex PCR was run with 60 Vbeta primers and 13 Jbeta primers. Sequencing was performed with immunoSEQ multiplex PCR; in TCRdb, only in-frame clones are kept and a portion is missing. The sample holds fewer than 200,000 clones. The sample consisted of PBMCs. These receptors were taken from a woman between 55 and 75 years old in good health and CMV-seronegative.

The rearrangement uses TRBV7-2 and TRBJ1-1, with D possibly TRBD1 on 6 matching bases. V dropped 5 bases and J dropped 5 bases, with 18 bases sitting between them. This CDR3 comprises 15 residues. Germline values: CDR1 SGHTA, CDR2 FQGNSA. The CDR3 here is CASSLVSGHRTEAFF. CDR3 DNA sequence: TGTGCCAGCAGCCTCGTATCGGGACACCGGACTGAAGCTTTCTTT.

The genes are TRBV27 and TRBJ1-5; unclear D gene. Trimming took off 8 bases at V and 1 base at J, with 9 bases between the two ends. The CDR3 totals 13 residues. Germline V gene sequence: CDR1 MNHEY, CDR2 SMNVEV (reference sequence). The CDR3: CASVIPSNQPQHF. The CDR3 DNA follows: TGTGCCAGCGTAATTCCGAGCAATCAGCCCCAGCATTTT.

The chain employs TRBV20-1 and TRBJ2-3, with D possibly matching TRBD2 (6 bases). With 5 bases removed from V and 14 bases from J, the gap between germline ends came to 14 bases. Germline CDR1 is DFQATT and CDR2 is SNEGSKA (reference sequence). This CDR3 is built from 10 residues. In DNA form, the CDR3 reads TGCAGTGCTGTAGGACTACTCACGTATTTT. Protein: CSAVGLLTYF.

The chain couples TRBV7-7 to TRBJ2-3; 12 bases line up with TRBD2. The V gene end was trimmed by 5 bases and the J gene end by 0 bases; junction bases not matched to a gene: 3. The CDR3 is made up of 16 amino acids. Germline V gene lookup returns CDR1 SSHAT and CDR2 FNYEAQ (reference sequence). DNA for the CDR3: TGTGCCAGCAGCCCCGGACTAGCGGGGAGCACAGATACGCAGTATTTT. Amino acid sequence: CASSPGLAGSTDTQYF.

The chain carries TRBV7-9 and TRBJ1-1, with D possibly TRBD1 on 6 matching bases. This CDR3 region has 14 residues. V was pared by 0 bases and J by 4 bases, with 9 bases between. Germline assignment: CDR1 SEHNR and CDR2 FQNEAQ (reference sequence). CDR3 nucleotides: TGTGCCAGCAGCTTAGCCGGGGGGCTCACTGAAGCTTTCTTT. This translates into CASSLAGGLTEAFF.

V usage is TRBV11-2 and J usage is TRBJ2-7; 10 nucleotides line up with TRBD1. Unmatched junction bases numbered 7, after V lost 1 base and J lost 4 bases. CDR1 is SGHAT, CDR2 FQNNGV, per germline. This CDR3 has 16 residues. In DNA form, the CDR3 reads TGTGCCAGCAGCTTAGGGACAGGGGGAAGGAGGTACGAGCAGTACTTC. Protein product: CASSLGTGGRRYEQYF.